This T cell receptor (beta chain) came from a study of cytomegalovirus exposure and HLA in healthy donors (dated by TCRdb to 2015 to 2018). A note on the overall study: According to an earlier analysis of a few hundred of the donors, about 190 million T cells yielded 100 million or so unique TCR beta sequences and approximately 300 Gb of sequence data. Among about 410 genotyped donors of the cohort, an average of about 220,000 unique TCR beta nucleotide sequences was sequenced per donor, of which about 18% were non-productive. All discovery cohort repertoires had been generated on a single sequencing platform. The aim of the study was to test whether cataloging public T cell receptors could identify signatures of past pathogen exposure. The genetic ancestry cluster associated with self-reported Caucasian donors included over 65% of the 398 genotyped donors. HLA typing included class I and class II loci at four-digit resolution. Donor age, sex, ethnicity and CMV serostatus were compiled alongside the repertoire data. Rather than using new phenotypic data, the later analysis identified candidate immune exposures from TCR beta sequences and from how often those sequences occurred across donors. The T cell repertoires of around 670 subjects were profiled by immunosequencing and related to cytomegalovirus serostatus. An earlier analysis of about 620 of the donors applied high-throughput TCR beta sequencing to assess whether each TCR beta V gene segment acted as functional or pseudogenic. A separate validation cohort of approximately 120 different subjects was used in addition to the approximately 610-subject first cohort. Because of strong linkage in the cohort, roughly five DR-DQ haplotypes were treated as single units for association and clustering. To study patterns of TCR occurrence, a later analysis re-analyzed previously published TCR beta repertoires from around 700 donors and added high-resolution HLA genotyping. In a later genetic analysis, genome-wide SNP genotypes for about three fifths of the roughly 670 donors were used, and that subset was treated as a discovery cohort. Typing coverage varied by locus: 629-630 donors for A, B, C, DRB1 and DQB1; approximately 500 for DQA1; more than 600 for DPA1; around 450 for DPB1. Roughly 310 gigabases of sequencing data and 78 million or so unique TCR sequences were included in an early release covering 550 to 650 HLA-typed donors. To predict cytomegalovirus infection status, the study brought together high-throughput TCR immunosequencing, statistical association of individual TCRs with disease status, and machine learning.

The cohort comprised fewer than 750 healthy bone marrow donors. All cohort members were sampled while nominally healthy, although unrecorded immune exposures were likely present. The donor was CMV seronegative and belonged to the group of over 300 seronegative cohort members. A peripheral blood sample was collected from each donor, and TCR beta sequencing was performed on peripheral blood mononuclear cells. Genomic DNA extraction from the blood cell samples was performed with the Qiagen DNeasy Blood Extraction Kit. Points the paper makes about the study in general: Because HLA typing was unavailable for some donors at each locus, only the typed subset was used in association tests. According to a later analysis, TCR association rates differed among HLA loci, with DRB1 alleles showing the most associated TCRs and HLA-C alleles showing the fewest. A cluster of highly shared sequence variants was judged likely to represent a technical artifact of the sequencing pipeline. In a later genetic analysis, fewer N-insertions in productive TCRs were reported among donors in an Asian-associated ancestry cluster than the roughly 700-donor mean. Strong co-occurrence of HLA alleles, especially DR and DQ, made assigning TCR associations to individual alleles difficult. According to a later analysis, most CMV-associated TCR beta chains appeared to be HLA-restricted, and the HLA associations seemed to be driven largely by CMV exposure. A further reported finding was that TCR beta sequences accurately predicted the HLA-A and HLA-B alleles for most subjects in the first cohort. According to a later analysis, parvovirus B19, influenza, CMV and Epstein-Barr virus appeared linked to several top co-occurrence clusters. Immune exposure information for the cohort was limited to CMV serostatus. The 87-base-pair reads could not distinguish some IMGT-functional V segments, including TRBV6-2 and TRBV6-3, so those segments were excluded. A few of the identified cytomegalovirus-associated TCR beta chains were confirmed in vitro to be specific for cytomegalovirus antigens. Cytomegalovirus status was reported to be diagnosed by the classifier with high specificity and sensitivity in both the original and validation cohorts. In an earlier analysis of 587 of the donors, most TCR beta V segments appeared in productive rearrangements about 87% or about 30% of the time, broadly matching IMGT annotations. Roughly 15 rarely observed V segments, including chromosome 9 orphons, were excluded from the earlier analysis of approximately 600 of the donors because counts were too low. The authors suggested that the approach could potentially be extended to other disease states and immunological phenotypes. In a later analysis, around 15,000 TCR beta sequences were associated with specific HLA alleles at a false discovery rate of 0.05. An association between a missense DCLRE1C variant and V-gene and J-gene trimming of TCR beta chains was found in a later genetic analysis and replicated in an independent cohort. This cohort had only TCR beta chains sequenced, and the lack of alpha or paired-chain data limited which features could be detected. The presence/absence analyses assumed that sequencing depth was roughly uniform across donors, and that assumption may not be true. In the study, approximately 160 TCR beta chains were listed as associated with cytomegalovirus. Across donors, most TCR sequences were observed very rarely, whereas some public TCRs were present in many individuals. In a later analysis, HLA-associated TCR beta chains showed more clonal expansion and lower generation probabilities than non-associated chains that were equally common. Correlated functional status among segregating V segments might reflect linkage disequilibrium, but an unknown experimental factor could not be ruled out.

CDR1 and CDR2, looked up from the germline V gene (reference sequence), are GTSNPN and SVGIG. The CDR3 holds 13 amino acids from the cysteine to the phenylalanine. The only DNA kept is the CDR3, 39 bases in frame from the first base. V and J are truncated by 4 bases and 3 bases respectively, leaving an intervening sequence of 9 bases. The library was made by the immunoSEQ multiplex PCR assay. For the multiplex PCR, a mixture combining 60 forward primers for TCR Vbeta segments and 13 reverse primers for TCR Jbeta segments was used. A multiplex PCR assay on genomic DNA amplified the CDR3 region of rearranged TCR beta genes. The Illumina HiSeq System was used to sequence the amplified TCR beta libraries as 87-base-pair reads. Regarding the original processing steps: A later analysis counted tens of millions of unique TCR beta chains across the 650 to 700 repertoires, and roughly 11 million of these chains were shared by at least two donors. A nearest-neighbor algorithm error-corrected the raw reads and collapsed the reads into unique sequences, merging closely related sequences to remove PCR and sequencing errors. Alignment of CDR3 sequences to IMGT reference sequences was used to assign V, D and J gene segments. For a sequence to be retained, a match of at least six nucleotides was required to both a V gene segment and a J gene segment. Rearrangements were called productive when the CDR3 lacked stop codons and stayed in frame with V and J; all others were non-productive. CDR3 was defined according to IMGT convention as the region running from the second conserved V-encoded cysteine to the conserved J-encoded phenylalanine. The earlier analysis of some 540 of the donors excluded any sequence lacking an unambiguous match to a single V gene segment. In an earlier analysis of some 590 of the donors, a V segment was called functional when productive rearrangements were above 56.7%, and segregating when the standard deviation between donors exceeded 5%. A statistical classification framework was built for diagnosing cytomegalovirus status from the catalog of TCR beta chain sequences. In a later analysis, TCR nucleotide sequences were compared against IMGT/GENE-DB human TR gene sequences so that V and J genes could be assigned. A later analysis assigned CDR3 sequences and most-parsimonious VDJ recombination scenarios with the TCRdist pipeline. In a later analysis, each TCR beta chain was defined by its CDR3 amino acid sequence together with its V-gene family, and reads without a unique V-gene family were excluded. A later analysis removed 592 highly shared, low-generation-probability nucleotide sequences to deal with suspected cross-contamination and a sequencing artifact. In a later analysis, a clonal expansion index was calculated for each public chain from normalized within-repertoire ranks of inferred template counts. In a later analysis, generation probabilities were computed using a VDJ recombination model fitted to out-of-frame rearrangements, and the results were checked against IGoR. Hypergeometric tests were used in a later analysis to score TCR-TCR, TCR-HLA and TCR-CMV co-occurrence, with a repertoire-size bias correction applied to the TCR pairs. To estimate false discovery rates, a later analysis permuted the HLA or CMV assignments 20 times. In a later analysis, co-occurring TCRs were grouped with DBSCAN, and TCRdist sequence similarity was added when clustering was performed within HLA-allele-positive subsets. For co-occurrence clustering, repertoires with fewer than 30,000 or more than 120,000 public chains were excluded, along with four or five repertoires with anomalous nucleotide sharing. Not all clones reach the TCRdb copy of this immuneACCESS table, which keeps in-frame sequences only. Checked studies attribute under half of the gap to unresolved V genes and leave the rest unexplained. That table supplies the V and J calls and clone size; D and trimming were determined from the DNA. Recorded for this sample are 65,000 to 95,000 clones; approximately 79% of them occurred a single time. 2% to 3% of the sample goes to the ten largest clones.

This clone was found once. The antigen this receptor binds is unknown. The record has no base qualities; no much larger clone is one base away. The rearranged chain carries TRBV30 and TRBJ1-4; the D gene cannot be named for sure. The sample comprised PBMCs. The sequence was collected from a man younger than 45 in good health and CMV-seronegative. Read as DNA, the sequence is TGTGCCTGGATTAGCGGATCTAATGAAAAACTGTTTTTT. This codes for CAWISGSNEKLFF. This CDR3, with the reference TRBV30 and TRBJ1-4 proteins standing in past its ends, gives the full variable domain SQTIHQWPATLVQPVGSPLSLECTVEGTSNPNLYWYRQAAGRGLQLLFYSVGIGQISSEVPQNLSASRPQDRQFILSSKKLLLSDSGFYLCAWISGSNEKLFFGSGTQLSVL.